This TCR beta chain was recovered during a study of early stage breast cancer tumors (TCRdb year 2017). General notes on the study: Of the approximately 15 invasive breast tumors, approximately 11 were found to be estrogen receptor-positive, progesterone receptor-positive and HER2-negative. Across all samples, 2 million to 3 million templates representing 1 million or so unique clonotypes were detected. Of the roughly twelve ER+/PR+/HER2- tumors, eight were classified as invasive ductal carcinomas and four as invasive lobular carcinomas. The average read coverage per sample was about 10-fold.

The study profiled bulk TCR beta-chain repertoires in matched peripheral blood, tumor and adjacent normal breast tissue taken from about 16 patients with early-stage breast cancer. Before surgery, about 4.5-10 mL of whole blood was collected in EDTA tubes and processed within 2 hours. Ficoll-Paque centrifugation in SepMate-50 tubes was used to isolate peripheral blood mononuclear cells. PBMCs were cryopreserved in aliquots of about 2 to 4 million cells in about 90% FBS with about 10% DMSO and kept in liquid nitrogen. The Qiagen AllPrep DNA/RNA Mini kit was used for genomic DNA extraction. The CDR3 numbers 13 residues from cysteine through phenylalanine. Of all the DNA, just the CDR3 is kept, 39 bases in frame from base 1. Trimming costs V 5 bases and J 0 bases, and their ends lie 8 bases apart. CDR1 and CDR2, per the germline V gene, are SGHNT and YENEEA. Results and caveats for the whole study, not just this receptor: Sequencing bulk genomic DNA from unsorted cells could not capture chain pairing or functional markers like CD4, CD8 and FOXP3. Compared with adjacent normal breast tissue, tumors had higher clonality and around 2.5-fold greater T cell density. Greater similarity was observed between blood and normal breast repertoires than between blood and tumor repertoires, and tumor was distinguished from normal in about 85% of the 16 patients when each tissue was compared with blood. Because the cohort was small, analysis by tumor subtype was not possible. Enriched TCRB sequences shared across patients were mostly commonly generated sequences, unlikely to play an important role in the tumor microenvironment.

Each sample was amplified as two independent genomic DNA replicates: approximately 0.49 ug for blood and approximately 1.5 ug for tumor or normal breast. Following the manufacturer's instructions, the ImmunoSeq Intro kit was used to carry out TCRB sequencing on genomic DNA. Multiplex PCR was run for 30 to 40 cycles using proprietary primers and spike-in control sequences for absolute quantification. Single-end 150-bp reads were used to sequence an 87-bp fragment spanning the CDR3 and the flanking V and J genes. Seven samples, each with two replicates, were multiplexed per lane of an Illumina MiSeq using version 3.0 chemistry. The study's processing was this. Raw data were processed with the vendor's proprietary pipeline, and both replicates were merged into a single result per sample. Clonotypes were defined as productive rearrangements sharing the V-gene family, CDR3 amino acid sequence and J-gene segment. Clonality was calculated as 1 minus the normalized Shannon entropy (Pielou evenness) of TCRB abundances. T cell density was estimated as total templates divided by the number of input cells, with the number of input cells inferred from the DNA input amount. Recon was used with default parameters to estimate total repertoire diversity and clonality. A clonotype was considered tumor-enriched if its abundance in tumor exceeded 0.1% and was at least 32-fold higher than its abundance in normal breast. TCRdb obtained this table from immuneACCESS and retained in-frame rearrangements with V and J assigned. These tables miss some clones; where compared with another copy, unresolved V genes account for less than half of the shortfall, and the remainder is unexplained. V and J calls and clone size are given by that table; D and trimming were obtained from the DNA. The sample includes tens of thousands of clones, with more than 70% observed a single time. Roughly 3% of the sample belongs to the ten largest clones.

This clone was detected a few times. Its cognate antigen has yet to be identified. Base qualities were left out, and no much larger clone turns up one base away. The clonotype comes from a middle-aged person with breast cancer. Recombination linked TRBV11-3 to TRBJ2-7, with no confident D gene call. The specimen was blood. CDR3 reads: CASSPTSSYEQYF. The nucleotide sequence reads as follows: TGTGCCAGCAGCCCAACGAGCTCCTACGAGCAGTACTTC.